The clone carrying this T cell receptor beta chain came up a few times. Per the study methods: Estimation of nucleated cell counts was performed using reference gene primer amplification. Sequencing was performed with immunoSEQ multiplex PCR; in TCRdb, only in-frame clones are kept and a portion is missing. V and J calls and clone size are given by that table; D and trimming were obtained from the DNA. Of under 200,000 clones listed, around 79% were seen once; the top ten hold around 16%. This entry is derived from a study of blood T cell repertoires in COVID-19. Study as a whole: The United States, Italy and Spain provided the acute and convalescent COVID-19 samples. PBMCs, B-cell-depleted T cells, or T cells provided the cDNA or gDNA that made up the material.

CDR1 is MGHRA, CDR2 YSYEKL, per germline. The V segment lost 0 bases and the J segment 4 bases; nucleotides outside the gene matches: 5. The CDR3 covers 15 residues. The sample comprised peripheral blood. This clonotype originated in a man in his 60s with active or convalescent COVID-19. The chain joins TRBV4-1 to TRBJ1-2; 7 bases align to TRBD1. The DNA for the CDR3 is TGCGCCAGCAGCCAAGAACAGGGGCTTAGCTATGGCTACACCTTC. It translates to CASSQEQGLSYGYTF.